The rows below give T cell receptor beta chains drawn from one sample of a study of blood T cell repertoires in COVID-19. TCRdb's copy holds only in-frame clones and misses some; the assay was immunoSEQ multiplex PCR. The data hold some 80,000 clones, with more than 65% observed a single time. Sequencing was done on a sample of peripheral blood. All receptors derive from a woman older than 75 with active or convalescent COVID-19. Both conserved end residues are part of each CDR3. The D gene is left open where the match is weak. The size entry is marked missing in some rows and otherwise reads once, few, many or a size class.

clone_size	j_call	v_call	d_call	cdr3_nt	cdr3_aa
-	TRBJ1-1	TRBV20-1	-	TGCAGTGCTAGTCCCCGGACTGAAGCTTTCTTT	CSASPRTEAFF
-	TRBJ1-1	TRBV16	TRBD1	TGTGCCAGCAGCCAATCCCGGACAGGAGGGCTTCCTGAAGCTTTCTTT	CASSQSRTGGLPEAFF
-	TRBJ2-1	TRBV10-2	TRBD1	TGCGCCAGCACCCCAGGGGGCTATGAGCAGTTCTTC	CASTPGGYEQFF
-	TRBJ1-1	TRBV12-3/TRBV12-4	-	TGTGCCAGCAGTTTAAGGGTCGGGGCTGAAGCTTTCTTT	CASSLRVGAEAFF
-	TRBJ2-3	TRBV5-5	TRBD1	TGTGCCAGCAGCTACCAGCCAGGGGGAGCAGATACGCAGTATTTT	CASSYQPGGADTQYF
-	TRBJ1-2	TRBV4-3	-	TGCGCCAGCAGCCAAGCCGAGCGGGGTTACGCCTACACCTTC	CASSQAERGYAYTF
-	TRBJ1-3	TRBV5-6	-	TGTGCCAGCAGCTTGGCCCTCTGGGGAGACACCATATATTTT	CASSLALWGDTIYF
few	TRBJ2-7	TRBV7-2	-	TGTGCCAGCAGCTTAGCTGCTTTGTCTGGACAGACGGAGCAGTACTTC	CASSLAALSGQTEQYF
few	TRBJ2-2	TRBV7-3	-	TGTGCCAGCAGCTTCCAGGGAAGGAACACCGGGGAGCTGTTTTTT	CASSFQGRNTGELFF
-	TRBJ2-3	TRBV7-2	-	TGTGCCAGCAGCTTAGTTGGCCGTAGCACAGATACGCAGTATTTT	CASSLVGRSTDTQYF
once	TRBJ1-2	TRBV27	-	TGTGCCAGCAGTGTCCAGTCTGACTATGGCTACACCTTC	CASSVQSDYGYTF
-	TRBJ1-6	TRBV19	-	TGTGCCAGTAGTATAAAGGGGGATCTACCCCTCCACTTT	CASSIKGDLPLHF
once	TRBJ2-1	TRBV5-1	TRBD2	TGCGCCAGCAGCTTCGGGTACGGACTAGCGGGGGACAATGAGCAGTTCTTC	CASSFGYGLAGDNEQFF
-	TRBJ2-1	TRBV6-2/TRBV6-3	TRBD2	TGTGCCAGCAGTTATCTTCTAGCGGGGGGGCCATCGGACCACAATGAGCAGTTCTTC	CASSYLLAGGPSDHNEQFF
few	TRBJ2-5	TRBV19	TRBD1	TGTGCCAGTAGTACCATCGGGACAGGGGAAAAGACCCAGTACTTC	CASSTIGTGEKTQYF
-	TRBJ1-4	TRBV19	-	TGTGCCAGTGGCGGAGGGAAAAATGAAAAACTGTTTTTT	CASGGGKNEKLFF
-	TRBJ1-4	TRBV5-6	-	TGTGCCAGCAGCTTGGGCGCAACTAATGAAAAACTGTTTTTT	CASSLGATNEKLFF
-	TRBJ1-2	TRBV19	TRBD1	TGTGCCAGTAGCTCGGGACAGACGTATTGGCTAGGCTACACCTTC	CASSSGQTYWLGYTF
once	TRBJ1-6	TRBV11-3	-	TGTGCCAGCAGCTTCGAGGGTAATTCACCCCTCCACTTT	CASSFEGNSPLHF
-	TRBJ2-3	TRBV24-1	TRBD2	TGTGCCACCAGTGACTGGACTAGCGGGGAGGCCTATGATACGCAGTATTTT	CATSDWTSGEAYDTQYF
-	TRBJ1-4	TRBV9	TRBD1	TGTGCCAGCAGCTCCGACCGGGACAGGGGGCTCCTAGCAACTAATGAAAAACTGTTTTTT	CASSSDRDRGLLATNEKLFF
-	TRBJ1-1	TRBV6-6	-	TGTGCCAGCAGTCTTAGACAAAGGGGCAACACTGAAGCTTTCTTT	CASSLRQRGNTEAFF
few	TRBJ1-2	TRBV5-8	-	TGTGCCAGCAGCCCCTGGGAAGGAGGGGACTATGGCTACACCTTC	CASSPWEGGDYGYTF
once	TRBJ1-2	TRBV9	-	TGTGCCAGCAGCTCCGCGGCCGCCTACGGGGGGGCAGACGCAGGCTATGGCTACACCTTC	CASSSAAAYGGADAGYGYTF
-	TRBJ2-7	TRBV5-8	-	TGTGCCAGCAGCTTGGATGGCGTCAGGGCGCCGCAGTACTTC	CASSLDGVRAPQYF
-	TRBJ1-4	TRBV3-1/TRBV3-2	-	TGTGCCAGCAGCCAAGACGACAGAACTAATGAAAAACTGTTTTTT	CASSQDDRTNEKLFF
-	TRBJ2-5	TRBV5-4	TRBD2	TGTGCCAGCAGCTCCCGGGGGGGCCTAGAGACCCAGTACTTC	CASSSRGGLETQYF
-	TRBJ2-5	TRBV7-8	TRBD2	TGTGCCAGCAGCTTAGATAGCGGGGGACAAGAGACCCAGTACTTC	CASSLDSGGQETQYF
once	TRBJ1-5	TRBV7-2	-	TGTGCCAGCAGCCAGGATAGCAATCAGCCCCAGCATTTT	CASSQDSNQPQHF
-	TRBJ1-2	TRBV19	-	TGTGCCAGTACTTCCCCCCCATACACAGGCGGCTACACCTTC	CASTSPPYTGGYTF
-	TRBJ1-5	TRBV19	-	TGTGCCAGTAGTATATCAGGGGAGTCTGGTCAGCCCCAGCATTTT	CASSISGESGQPQHF
-	TRBJ1-2	TRBV6-2/TRBV6-3	-	TGTGCCAGCAGTTATGGCAGGGTCGACTATGGCTACACCTTC	CASSYGRVDYGYTF
-	TRBJ1-2	TRBV5-5	-	TGTGCCAGCAGCCAGACAGTCTATGGCTACACCTTC	CASSQTVYGYTF
-	TRBJ2-3	TRBV7-2	-	TGTGCCAGCAACTCGGGTTTGCGGACAGATACGCAGTATTTT	CASNSGLRTDTQYF
-	TRBJ2-3	TRBV20-1	-	TGCAGTGCTAGTCCCGGGGAAGGAGATACGCAGTATTTT	CSASPGEGDTQYF
-	TRBJ2-1	TRBV6-5	TRBD1	TGTGCCAGCAGTTATGGGACAGGGAACGATGAGCAGTTCTTC	CASSYGTGNDEQFF
-	TRBJ2-7	TRBV15	-	TGTGCCACCAGCCCCGTACGCTACGGCGAGCAGTACTTC	CATSPVRYGEQYF
-	TRBJ1-5	TRBV7-2	-	TGTGCCAGCAGCTCTGAGGGGGGGGCGAGCAATCAGCCCCAGCATTTT	CASSSEGGASNQPQHF
-	TRBJ2-7	TRBV2	-	TGTGCCAGCAGTCCGGACTCAACTTTCGAGCAGTACTTC	CASSPDSTFEQYF
-	TRBJ2-2	TRBV11-2	-	TGTGCCAGCAGCTTAGGGGGAGTCACCGGGGAGCTGTTTTTT	CASSLGGVTGELFF
-	TRBJ2-5	TRBV5-6	-	TGTGCCAGCAGCTTGGTCCCCAGAGAGACCCAGTACTTC	CASSLVPRETQYF
few	TRBJ2-5	TRBV7-2	TRBD2	TGTGCCAGCAGCCCAATAGCGGGGGACCAAGAGACCCAGTACTTC	CASSPIAGDQETQYF
-	TRBJ2-3	TRBV7-2	TRBD2	TGTGCCAGCAGCATCGACCCCGCGGGGGGGCAAGATACGCAGTATTTT	CASSIDPAGGQDTQYF
-	TRBJ2-1	TRBV7-2	-	TGTGCCAGCAGCTTAGCTAGCGGAAGCTCCTACAATGAGCAGTTCTTC	CASSLASGSSYNEQFF
once	TRBJ1-2	TRBV10-3	-	TGTGCCATCAGTGACCTCGGGGGTTATGGTGGCTACACCTTC	CAISDLGGYGGYTF
-	TRBJ1-1	TRBV7-9	-	TGTGCCAGCAGCCCCGACAGGTCATTGAACACTGAAGCTTTCTTT	CASSPDRSLNTEAFF
-	TRBJ2-3	TRBV28	TRBD1	TGTGCCAGCAGTTCAAAAGGGACAGGGGGCACAGATACGCAGTATTTT	CASSSKGTGGTDTQYF
-	TRBJ1-2	TRBV2	-	TGTGCCAGCAGGGAAGTAGATAACTATGGCTACACCTTC	CASREVDNYGYTF
-	TRBJ2-5	TRBV7-2	-	TGTGCCAGCAGCTCAGATGGCAGCGGATTAGAGACCCAGTACTTC	CASSSDGSGLETQYF
-	TRBJ1-2	TRBV6-1	-	TGTGCCAGCAGTGACCCCGGGACTAACTATGGCTACACCTTC	CASSDPGTNYGYTF
-	TRBJ1-6	TRBV28	-	TGTGCCAGCATGCAGGGTAATTCACCCCTCCACTTT	CASMQGNSPLHF
-	TRBJ2-2	TRBV11-3	-	TGTGCCAGCAGCCCGCGCGGGACGGGGAACACCGGGGAGCTGTTTTTT	CASSPRGTGNTGELFF
-	TRBJ1-6	TRBV2	-	TGTGCCAGCGGCCCCTCAGGACAGTCACCCCTCCACTTT	CASGPSGQSPLHF